Listed below are T cell receptor beta chains from one sample, sequenced in a study of blood T cell repertoires in COVID-19. This table comes from immunoSEQ multiplex PCR, and its TCRdb copy is limited to in-frame clones, with some not included. The sample has 300,000 to 400,000 clones, approximately 82% seen once. The sequenced material came from peripheral blood. The receptors were gathered from a man in his thirties or forties with active or convalescent COVID-19. Each CDR3 is given with its conserved first and last residue. Fields, in order: J gene, V gene, CDR3 length, D gene, clone size, CDR3 protein, CDR3 DNA. A D gene is named only where the DNA matches it firmly. The size of a clone is reported for some rows only, either as once, few or many, or as a class for expanded clones.

>TRBJ1-6|TRBV9|15|-|many
CASSQTRGGYSPLHF
TGTGCCAGCAGCCAGACCCGAGGGGGTTATTCACCCCTCCACTTT
>TRBJ1-6|TRBV7-3|14|TRBD1|few
CASSKQGNNSPLHF
TGTGCCAGCAGCAAACAGGGGAATAATTCACCCCTCCACTTT
>TRBJ1-1|TRBV10-3|15|TRBD1|few
CATLRAGGMNTEAFF
TGTGCCACCCTCAGGGCAGGGGGAATGAACACTGAAGCTTTCTTT
>TRBJ1-1|TRBV7-6|16|TRBD1|-
CASSSSTGTMNTEAFF
TGTGCCAGCAGCTCGTCGACAGGGACCATGAACACTGAAGCTTTCTTT
>TRBJ2-5|TRBV5-4|15|TRBD1|-
CASSRTRGQGETQYF
TGTGCCAGCAGCAGAACCAGGGGGCAGGGGGAGACCCAGTACTTC
>TRBJ2-7|TRBV13|14|-|-
CASSLRQGSYEQYF
TGTGCCAGCAGCTTAAGGCAGGGTTCCTACGAGCAGTACTTC
>TRBJ1-6|TRBV19|15|-|once
CASSIALAGGSPLHF
TGTGCCAGTAGTATAGCCCTTGCCGGGGGATCACCCCTCCACTTT
>TRBJ1-4|TRBV4-2|17|-|-
CASSQDLSGSPNEKLFF
TGTGCCAGCAGCCAAGATTTATCGGGGTCTCCTAATGAAAAACTGTTTTTT
>TRBJ1-1|TRBV6-5|15|-|-
CASSSPAGRNTEAFF
TGTGCCAGCAGCTCCCCGGCGGGGAGGAACACTGAAGCTTTCTTT
>TRBJ1-3|TRBV5-5|18|TRBD1|-
CASSRRGDSLVSGNTIYF
TGTGCCAGCAGCCGAAGGGGGGACAGCCTCGTCTCTGGAAACACCATATATTTT
>TRBJ1-1|TRBV25-1|13|-|-
CASSGRADTEAFF
TGTGCCAGCAGTGGCAGGGCGGACACTGAAGCTTTCTTT
>TRBJ2-7|TRBV6-5|15|-|-
CASSYSGSGSYEQYF
TGTGCCAGCAGTTACTCGGGGAGTGGGAGCTACGAGCAGTACTTC
>TRBJ1-4|TRBV3-1/TRBV3-2|16|-|few
CASSQDLSRPNEKLFF
TGTGCCAGCAGCCAAGATCTGTCGCGGCCTAATGAAAAACTGTTTTTT
>TRBJ1-4|TRBV30|12|TRBD1|-
CAWSKGAEKLFF
TGTGCCTGGAGTAAGGGGGCGGAAAAACTGTTTTTT
>TRBJ1-3|TRBV7-2|16|-|few
CASSLIPTGLGNTIYF
TGTGCCAGCAGCTTAATCCCCACAGGGTTAGGAAACACCATATATTTT
>TRBJ1-2|TRBV30|14|TRBD1|-
CAWVDRGLNYGYTF
TGTGCCTGGGTGGACAGGGGGCTAAACTATGGCTACACCTTC
>TRBJ1-2|TRBV6-5|14|-|few
CASSSQGVGYGYTF
TGTGCCAGCAGTTCTCAGGGTGTTGGCTATGGCTACACCTTC
>TRBJ1-1|TRBV12-3/TRBV12-4|12|-|-
CASSPDRQGAFF
TGTGCCAGCAGCCCGGACCGCCAGGGAGCTTTCTTT
>TRBJ2-7|TRBV12-5|17|TRBD1|-
CASGLVVPGQGNYEQYF
TGTGCTAGTGGTTTGGTCGTCCCGGGACAGGGAAACTACGAGCAGTACTTC
>TRBJ2-1|TRBV7-6|16|TRBD2|-
CASSVSGRSTYNEQFF
TGTGCCAGCAGCGTTAGCGGGAGGTCTACCTACAATGAGCAGTTCTTC
>TRBJ2-1|TRBV4-2|15|-|-
CASSHIGRGYNEQFF
TGTGCCAGCAGCCACATAGGCCGGGGCTACAATGAGCAGTTCTTC
>TRBJ1-1|TRBV27|13|-|-
CASSAGLGTEAFF
TGTGCCAGCAGCGCAGGGTTGGGAACTGAAGCTTTCTTT
>TRBJ1-1|TRBV30|12|-|-
CACLQMNTEAFF
TGTGCCTGTCTTCAGATGAACACTGAAGCTTTCTTT
>TRBJ2-7|TRBV2|15|TRBD2|-
CASHESGGPGYEQYF
TGTGCCAGCCACGAATCGGGAGGGCCGGGCTACGAGCAGTACTTC
>TRBJ1-2|TRBV3-1/TRBV3-2|14|-|-
CASSQERSIYGYTF
TGTGCCAGCAGCCAAGAGCGAAGCATCTATGGCTACACCTTC
>TRBJ1-2|TRBV5-6|14|TRBD1|-
CASSLRGQLYGYTF
TGTGCCAGCAGCTTGAGGGGACAGCTCTATGGCTACACCTTC
>TRBJ2-7|TRBV23-1|10|-|-
CASSYYEQYF
TGCGCCAGCAGCTACTACGAGCAGTACTTC
>TRBJ2-3|TRBV5-4|16|-|-
CASSSQVGGGTDTQYF
TGTGCCAGCAGCTCCCAAGTTGGAGGGGGCACAGATACGCAGTATTTT
>TRBJ2-3|TRBV19|17|TRBD2|-
CASSIHGLAGSTDTQYF
TGTGCCAGTAGTATACACGGACTAGCGGGGAGCACAGATACGCAGTATTTT
>TRBJ1-2|TRBV3-1/TRBV3-2|16|TRBD1|-
CASSQGGGDRGHGYTF
TGTGCCAGCAGCCAAGGTGGTGGGGACAGGGGCCATGGCTACACCTTC
>TRBJ1-2|TRBV7-6|14|-|-
CASSLGKGSYGYTF
TGTGCCAGCAGCTTAGGAAAAGGGAGCTATGGCTACACCTTC
>TRBJ1-3|TRBV4-1|15|-|-
CASSQFLFSGNTIYF
TGCGCCAGCAGCCAATTTCTCTTTTCTGGAAACACCATATATTTT
>TRBJ1-1|TRBV29-1|13|TRBD1|-
CSVSQGANTEAFF
TGCAGCGTTTCCCAGGGGGCCAACACTGAAGCTTTCTTT
>TRBJ1-1|TRBV30|13|TRBD1|few
CAWSAGTGGEAFF
TGTGCCTGGAGCGCAGGGACAGGGGGTGAAGCTTTCTTT
>TRBJ2-7|TRBV5-4|13|-|few
CASSLDSPYEQYF
TGTGCCAGCAGCTTGGACAGTCCCTACGAGCAGTACTTC
>TRBJ2-3|TRBV7-3|14|-|once
CASSPGHSTDTQYF
TGTGCCAGCAGCCCGGGACATAGCACAGATACGCAGTATTTT
>TRBJ2-1|TRBV6-2/TRBV6-3|14|-|-
CASSNGDFYNEQFF
TGTGCCAGCAGTAACGGGGACTTTTACAATGAGCAGTTCTTC
>TRBJ1-6|TRBV10-3|14|-|-
CAISEAGRRSPLHF
TGTGCCATCAGTGAGGCAGGGCGACGCTCACCCCTCCACTTT
>TRBJ2-7|TRBV4-3|15|-|-
CASSQFRGTSYEQYF
TGCGCCAGCAGCCAATTCAGGGGTACCTCCTACGAGCAGTACTTC
>TRBJ2-5|TRBV29-1|13|-|once
CSVEGQAQETQYF
TGCAGCGTTGAGGGTCAGGCACAAGAGACCCAGTACTTC
>TRBJ2-5|TRBV30|15|TRBD2|-
CAWSRGLAGRRGSYF
TGTGCCTGGAGTCGCGGTCTAGCGGGCCGAAGGGGGTCGTACTTC
>TRBJ2-5|TRBV4-3|17|TRBD2|-
CASSQGWSGNLRETQYF
TGCGCCAGCAGCCAGGGATGGAGCGGGAATTTGCGAGAGACCCAGTACTTC
>TRBJ2-1|TRBV7-3|15|TRBD1|-
CASSPKGDRGGEQFF
TGTGCCAGCAGCCCCAAAGGCGACAGGGGTGGTGAGCAGTTCTTC
>TRBJ2-3|TRBV24-1|12|-|-
CATMGGPDTQYF
TGTGCCACCATGGGTGGGCCAGATACGCAGTATTTT
>TRBJ1-3|TRBV7-9|15|-|-
CASSLAGDSGNTIYF
TGTGCCAGCAGCTTAGCAGGAGACTCTGGAAACACCATATATTTT
>TRBJ2-3|TRBV20-1|11|-|-
CSAPLADTQYF
TGCAGTGCCCCCCTAGCAGATACGCAGTATTTT
>TRBJ1-2|TRBV2|12|-|once
CASRQGIPGYTF
TGTGCCAGCCGTCAGGGCATCCCCGGCTACACCTTC
>TRBJ2-1|TRBV11-3|17|-|-
CASSSGEGRSSYNEQFF
TGTGCCAGCAGCTCAGGAGAGGGCCGGAGCTCCTACAATGAGCAGTTCTTC
>TRBJ1-2|TRBV30|12|-|-
CAWRRTDYGYTF
TGTGCCTGGAGAAGGACAGACTATGGCTACACCTTC
>TRBJ2-2|TRBV5-1|15|TRBD2|-
CASSIGTSGAGELFF
TGCGCCAGCAGCATCGGGACTAGTGGGGCCGGGGAGCTGTTTTTT
>TRBJ2-1|TRBV9|15|-|-
CASSVEGGTYNEQFF
TGTGCCAGCAGCGTAGAGGGGGGGACCTACAATGAGCAGTTCTTC
>TRBJ2-3|TRBV10-3|13|-|-
CAISVGFTDTQYF
TGTGCCATCAGTGTCGGGTTTACAGATACGCAGTATTTT
>TRBJ1-2|TRBV7-9|13|-|-
CASSLEVSSGYTF
TGTGCCAGCAGCTTAGAGGTTAGCTCTGGCTACACCTTC
>TRBJ1-6|TRBV30|14|-|-
CAWNYRGLDSPLHF
TGTGCCTGGAATTATCGAGGGCTGGATTCACCCCTCCACTTT
>TRBJ2-5|TRBV7-2|15|TRBD2|-
CASSLRGGRWETQYF
TGTGCCAGCAGCTTACGGGGGGGGCGGTGGGAGACCCAGTACTTC
>TRBJ2-2|TRBV4-3|15|TRBD1|-
CASSLNRGGTGELFF
TGCGCCAGCAGCCTGAACAGGGGTGGGACCGGGGAGCTGTTTTTT
>TRBJ1-1|TRBV24-1|13|-|-
CATKDRLNTEAFF
TGTGCCACCAAGGACAGATTGAACACTGAAGCTTTCTTT
>TRBJ2-3|TRBV7-8|18|TRBD2|once
CASSSKRLAGGNTDTQYF
TGTGCCAGCAGCTCGAAGAGACTAGCGGGGGGTAACACAGATACGCAGTATTTT
>TRBJ2-7|TRBV5-6|13|-|-
CASSLGGGREQYF
TGTGCCAGCAGCTTGGGAGGGGGTCGCGAGCAGTACTTC
>TRBJ1-6|TRBV27|14|TRBD1|-
CASRPAGGRSPLHF
TGTGCCAGCAGACCGGCAGGGGGCCGATCACCCCTCCACTTT